The 8 T cell receptor beta chains reported below all come from one sample, sequenced in a study of cytomegalovirus exposure and HLA in healthy donors. PCR primers comprised 60 Vbeta and 13 Jbeta primers. The protocol was immunoSEQ multiplex PCR, while the TCRdb copy is restricted to in-frame clones and leaves out a portion. Here the sample spans 150,000 to 200,000 clones, more than 60% being singletons. Input material: PBMCs. Receptors were obtained from a woman in her thirties or forties in good health and CMV-seropositive.

This clone has more than one count but fewer than ten. The rearrangement joins TRBV5-1 to TRBJ2-3; TRBD1 matches 8 bases. Looked up from germline, CDR1 is SGHRS and CDR2 is YFSETQ. CDR3 length: 15 amino acids. V was clipped by 3 bases and J by 2 bases; unmatched bases: 5. In DNA, the CDR3 is TGCGCCAGCAGCTCGGCAGGGGGCATCACAGATACGCAGTATTTT. Residues: CASSSAGGITDTQYF.

The gene calls are TRBV19 and TRBJ2-3; D perhaps matches TRBD2 (5 bases). V shed 5 bases and J shed 1 base, with 7 bases lying between them. Per the germline V gene, CDR1 is LNHDA and CDR2 is SQIVND (reference sequence). The CDR3 runs to 13 residues. The DNA for the CDR3 is TGTGCCAGTAGTCTAGCCGGCACAGATACGCAGTATTTT. Its translation is CASSLAGTDTQYF.

This clone was picked up a small number of times. The chain couples TRBV7-8 to TRBJ1-1, with D possibly matching TRBD1 (6 bases). The V end lost 0 bases, the J end lost 0 bases, and 11 bases lay between the germline ends. The germline V gene has CDR1 SGHVS and CDR2 FQNEAQ. CDR3 length: 16 amino acids. CDR3 DNA: TGTGCCAGCAGCTTAGCCGGACAGCTAGTGAACACTGAAGCTTTCTTT. Translating it yields CASSLAGQLVNTEAFF.

The genes are TRBV13 and TRBJ2-3; 10 bases align to TRBD2. The CDR3 contains 18 residues. Germline assignment: CDR1 PRHDT and CDR2 FYEKMQ (reference sequence). The J segment lost 3 bases and the V segment lost 4 bases, leaving 13 bases of the junction unmatched. The CDR3 region is CASSSRRLAGTRTDTQYF. In DNA, the CDR3 is TGTGCCAGCAGCTCCAGACGACTAGCGGGCACGAGAACAGATACGCAGTATTTT.

In its sample, this clone was seen a few times. The chain uses TRBV18 and TRBJ1-5, with a possible D match to TRBD1 (5 bases). Trimming took off 5 bases at V and 5 bases at J, with 13 bases between the two ends. This CDR3 is 14 amino acids long. Germline lookup yields CDR1 KGHSH and CDR2 LQKENI. This CDR3 is CASSTGVFDQPQHF. The CDR3 DNA follows: TGTGCCAGCTCAACAGGAGTTTTTGATCAGCCCCAGCATTTT.

This clone was recorded once. The rearrangement uses TRBV21-1 and TRBJ2-1; the table names TRBD2, a call not compared with the DNA. TRBV21-1 is termed a pseudogene. The CDR3 loop spans 17 amino acids. The CDR3 region has the DNA TGTGCCAGCAGCAAAGAAATGGCCGGGAGGGCCGGGGATGAGCAGTTCTTC. Protein sequence: CASSKEMAGRAGDEQFF.

V gene TRBV2 combines with J gene TRBJ2-1; no definite D call. This CDR3 is 11 amino acids long. Germline V gene lookup returns CDR1 SNHLY and CDR2 FYNNEI. V shed 7 bases and J shed 7 bases, with 8 bases lying between them. Here the CDR3 reads CASNYVNEQFF. The CDR3 DNA reads TGTGCCAGCAACTACGTGAATGAGCAGTTCTTC.

The chain links TRBV19 to TRBJ2-7; 9 bases line up with TRBD2. Germline V gene lookup returns CDR1 LNHDA and CDR2 SQIVND (reference sequence). This CDR3 spans 12 amino acids. The V and J ends lost 10 bases and 4 bases, in that order; junction bases with no gene match: 5. The CDR3 loop is CATSSGIYEQYF. CDR3 bases: TGTGCCACCTCTAGCGGGATATACGAGCAGTACTTC.